Following are 26 T cell receptor beta chains from one sample sequenced in a study of T cell repertoires in cytomegalovirus infection. Their cognate antigens are unknown. TCRdb passed the reads through MiXCR, listing each CDR3 protein once. This sample has about 47,000 distinct CDR3 sequences; roughly 18% occur once, and the top ten carry roughly 50%. Sequenced material: CD8+ T cells from cultured PBMCs, taken from culture after CMV antigen stimulation. These receptors originate from a human donor in good health (CMV status not recorded). Some clones in this sample may be carry-over from other donors' samples.

The gene calls are TRBV3-1 and TRBJ2-1, with TRBD1 as a possible D gene (6 bases). Germline CDR1 reads LGHDT; CDR2 reads YNNKEL (reference sequence). Trimming stripped 4 bases from V and 4 bases from J, with 17 bases between. The CDR3 totals 16 residues. In DNA, the CDR3 is TGTGCCAGCAGCCTGCGCAGGGGCCAGGGATACAATGAGCAGTTCTTC. Encoded protein: CASSLRRGQGYNEQFF.

This clonotype was observed many times. The chain employs TRBV7-9 and TRBJ2-1, with 10 bases lining up with TRBD2. The CDR3 extends over 15 amino acids. With V trimmed by 5 bases and J by 2 bases, 3 bases remained unmatched. Germline V gene sequence: CDR1 SEHNR, CDR2 FQNEAQ (reference sequence). The CDR3 spells CASSLTSGTYNEQFF. The CDR3 DNA is TGTGCCAGCAGCCTTACTAGCGGGACCTACAATGAGCAGTTCTTC.

Many counts were recorded for this clonotype. V is TRBV7-8 and J is TRBJ2-3, with TRBD1 identical over 7 bases. J gave up 1 base and V 5 bases, and 9 bases lay outside the gene matches. CDR3 length: 16 amino acids. The germline CDR1 and CDR2 sequences are SGHVS and FQNEAQ. The CDR3: CASSIDRDKGTDTQYF. Here the CDR3 DNA reads TGTGCCAGCAGCATCGACAGGGACAAGGGCACAGATACGCAGTATTTT.

This clonotype has only a few counts. V gene TRBV5-4 combines with J gene TRBJ2-7; D gene unclear. The CDR3 is made up of 14 amino acids. Trimming shortened V by 3 bases and J by 3 bases, and 13 bases separated the two germline ends. Germline V lookup: CDR1 SGHNT, CDR2 YYREEE (reference sequence). CDR3: CASSSRDKHYEQYF. The CDR3 DNA follows: TGTGCCAGCAGCTCTCGAGACAAGCACTACGAGCAGTACTTC.

This clonotype was counted at least ten times. The rearrangement uses TRBV12-3 or TRBV12-4 and TRBJ2-2; D is unresolved. This CDR3 has 14 residues. Trimming shortened V by 1 base and J by 4 bases, and 7 bases separated the two germline ends. DNA of the CDR3: TGTGCCAGCAGTTTAGGAGGTACCACCGGGGAGCTGTTTTTT. Encoded protein: CASSLGGTTGELFF.

The rearrangement joins TRBV27 to TRBJ2-1, with D tentatively TRBD1 (6 bases). V was trimmed by 10 bases and J by 11 bases, leaving 18 bases between them. CDR3 length: 12 amino acids. Germline CDR1 and CDR2: MNHEY and SMNVEV (reference sequence). The chain's CDR3 is CATTLGGTKQFF. The CDR3 nucleotides are TGTGCCACCACCTTAGGGGGTACCAAGCAGTTCTTC.

The chain is built from TRBV6-6 and TRBJ1-2; D unresolved. CDR3 size: 11 residues. CDR1 is MNHNY, CDR2 SVGAGI, per germline (reference sequence). The V end was cut by 6 bases, the J end by 3 bases, with 5 bases between. This CDR3 reads CASSPDYGYTF. In DNA, the CDR3 is TGTGCCAGCAGCCCGGACTATGGCTACACCTTC.

This clonotype occurred many times. The rearrangement uses TRBV27 and TRBJ2-1; D may be TRBD1 (5 bases). Germline CDR1 MNHEY, CDR2 SMNVEV (reference sequence). This CDR3 comprises 14 residues. V was cut by 2 bases and J by 6 bases, with 11 bases left in between. The DNA for the CDR3 is TGTGCCAGCAGTTTAGCCAGGGCCGGCAATGAGCAGTTCTTC. It specifies CASSLARAGNEQFF.

This clonotype came up many times. This chain joins TRBV20-1 and TRBJ2-6, with TRBD1 matching over 10 bases. The CDR3 consists of 17 residues. Germline assignment: CDR1 DFQATT and CDR2 SNEGSKA (reference sequence). The V and J ends lost 4 bases and 0 bases, in that order; junction bases with no gene match: 6. The CDR3 DNA is TGCAGTGCTACCGACAGGGGGCGAAACTCTGGGGCCAACGTCCTGACTTTC. Encoded protein: CSATDRGRNSGANVLTF.

This clonotype was found a few times. CDR3 sequence (DNA): TGTGCCAGTAGTATAGATGGAACTCGCTCCTACGAGCAGTACTTC. The encoded protein is CASSIDGTRSYEQYF. V usage is TRBV19 and J usage is TRBJ2-7, with unresolved D. CDR3 length: 15 residues. Germline assignment: CDR1 LNHDA and CDR2 SQIVND (reference sequence). Trimming removed 0 bases at V and 0 bases at J, with 9 bases between.

In this sample, this clonotype turned up many times. The V call is TRBV7-9, the J call TRBJ2-1; D is unresolved. V was shortened by 7 bases and J by 8 bases, with 21 bases between the two germline ends. CDR3 length equals 15 residues. CDR1 is SEHNR and CDR2 is FQNEAQ in the germline V gene (reference sequence). The CDR3 DNA is TGTGCCAGCACCTCCCTTGTGACCGTAGAATATGAGCAGTTCTTC. This codes for CASTSLVTVEYEQFF.

This clonotype was seen many times. This sequence joins TRBV5-1 and TRBJ1-1; TRBD1 is a possible D gene (5 bases). There are 12 residues in the CDR3. The V gene lost 0 bases and the J gene lost 6 bases, with 6 bases spanning the gap. Germline V gene lookup returns CDR1 SGHRS and CDR2 YFSETQ. The CDR3, as DNA: TGCGCCAGCAGCTTGGCAGGGTCTGAAGCTTTCTTT. This sequence encodes CASSLAGSEAFF.

The rearrangement links TRBV20-1 to TRBJ2-5, with a possible D match to TRBD2 (7 bases). The CDR3 covers 14 residues. V shed 2 bases and J shed 7 bases, with 17 bases lying between them. Germline CDR1 is DFQATT and CDR2 is SNEGSKA (reference sequence). CDR3 nucleotides: TGCAGTGCTAGACCAAGGGGGGGCGGGGGGACCCAGTACTTC. This gives the protein CSARPRGGGGTQYF.

This clonotype was counted at least ten times. This chain connects TRBV7-2 to TRBJ2-7, with D tentatively TRBD2 (6 bases). The V and J ends lost 1 base and 2 bases respectively, with 12 bases between them. The CDR3 consists of 15 residues. Germline V gene sequence: CDR1 SGHTA, CDR2 FQGNSA. CDR3 loop: CASSLGGAPAYEQYF. CDR3 nucleotide sequence: TGTGCCAGCAGCTTAGGCGGGGCCCCCGCCTACGAGCAGTACTTC. Looking up the rest from reference TRBV7-2 and TRBJ2-7 gives the full variable domain: GAGVSQSPSNKVTEKGKDVELRCDPISGHTALYWYRQSLGQGLEFLIYFQGNSAPDKSGLPSDRFSAERTGGSVSTLTIQRTQQEDSAVYLCASSLGGAPAYEQYFGPGTRLTVT.

The V and J genes are TRBV5-6 and TRBJ1-2; D is possibly TRBD1 (5 bases). Germline CDR1 and CDR2: SGHDT and YYEEEE. The ends were cut back, 4 bases at V and 4 bases at J, with 14 bases in the middle. This CDR3 is 14 amino acids long. Here the CDR3 DNA reads TGTGCCAGCAGCCAGGGACCCGGGTCCTATGGCTACACCTTC. It yields the protein CASSQGPGSYGYTF.

The rearrangement links TRBV5-6 to TRBJ2-1; TRBD2 matches at 9 bases. This CDR3 is 16 amino acids long. V lost 4 bases, J lost 7 bases, and 12 bases stayed unmatched. Germline assignment: CDR1 SGHDT and CDR2 YYEEEE. CDR3 nucleotides: TGTGCCAGCAGCCCTGCTGAGGCGGGAGGGTATAATGAGCAGTTCTTC. It specifies CASSPAEAGGYNEQFF.

This clonotype was counted many times. The chain recombines TRBV11-3 with TRBJ2-3, with D perhaps matching TRBD1 or TRBD2 (5 bases each). There are 17 residues in the CDR3. CDR1 and CDR2 from the germline V gene are SGHNT and YENEEA. V dropped 3 bases and J dropped 5 bases, with 21 bases sitting between them. The DNA for the CDR3 is TGTGCCAGCAGCTTCGGGGCTGCACTTGGTGGCAAAGATACGCAGTATTTT. Amino acid sequence: CASSFGAALGGKDTQYF.

This clonotype was picked up a small number of times. The chain carries TRBV11-2 and TRBJ1-5; D gene uncertain. Trimming cost V 5 bases and J 3 bases, with 14 bases left between them. In germline, CDR1 is SGHAT, CDR2 FQNNGV. The CDR3 spans 15 residues. For the CDR3, the DNA is TGTGCCAGCAGCCGGACGCCTGGGGACAATCAGCCCCAGCATTTT. Amino acids: CASSRTPGDNQPQHF.

This clonotype showed up many times. The genes are TRBV5-6 and TRBJ2-1; 9 positions match TRBD1. V lost 0 bases, J lost 11 bases, and 9 bases stayed unmatched. The CDR3 is made up of 15 amino acids. Germline loops: CDR1 SGHDT, CDR2 YYEEEE. The CDR3 nucleotides are TGTGCCAGCAGCTTGGACGGGACAGGGAATAACCAGCAGTTCTTC. Translation: CASSLDGTGNNQQFF.

This clonotype was counted between two and nine times. This chain uses TRBV11-3 with TRBJ1-1; D not certain. CDR1 is SGHNT, CDR2 YENEEA, per germline. The CDR3 contains 15 residues. V was clipped by 7 bases and J by 1 base, with 16 bases between them. CDR3: CASKEGLRGNTEAFF. As DNA, the CDR3 is TGTGCCAGCAAGGAGGGTTTGCGAGGGAACACTGAAGCTTTCTTT.

This clonotype was seen a handful of times. CDR3 region: CASSGDGPGEKLFF. CDR3 nucleotide sequence: TGTGCCAGCAGCGGGGACGGTCCGGGGGAAAAACTGTTTTTT. The chain uses TRBV5-4 and TRBJ1-4; possibly TRBD1 for D (5 bases). CDR1 SGHNT and CDR2 YYREEE come from the germline V gene (reference sequence). V lost 4 bases, J lost 8 bases, and 15 bases lay in between. The CDR3 has 14 residues. Full variable domain (rest looked up from reference TRBV5-4 and TRBJ1-4): ETGVTQSPTHLIKTRGQQVTLRCSSQSGHNTVSWYQQALGQGPQFIFQYYREEENGRGNFPPRFSGLQFPNYSSELNVNALELDDSALYLCASSGDGPGEKLFFGSGTQLSVL.

This clonotype has ten or more counts. The CDR3 here is CASSESLYAALDGSPLHF. For the CDR3, the DNA is TGTGCCAGCAGTGAATCCCTTTATGCCGCCCTGGATGGTTCACCCCTCCACTTT. V and J are TRBV25-1 and TRBJ1-6, with D unresolved. The CDR3 has 18 residues. V was shortened by 1 base and J by 9 bases, with 22 bases between the two germline ends. Per the germline V gene, CDR1 is MGHDK and CDR2 is SYGVNS.

Ten or more counts support this clonotype. The chain uses TRBV27 and TRBJ2-7; 11 bases fit TRBD2. CDR3 length: 16 residues. Germline V CDR1 and CDR2: MNHEY, SMNVEV (reference sequence). Unmatched junction bases numbered 12, after V lost 5 bases and J lost 6 bases. This CDR3 reads CASSRRFSGGAGEQYF. The CDR3 coding sequence is TGTGCCAGCAGTCGACGTTTTAGCGGGGGGGCGGGCGAGCAGTACTTC.

In its sample, this clonotype was seen many times. This chain links TRBV6-1 with TRBJ2-7; 8 nucleotides match TRBD1. Trimming removed 3 bases from V and 5 bases from J; junction bases left unmatched: 9. Germline CDR1 MNHNS, CDR2 SASEGT. There are 15 residues in the CDR3. The CDR3 nucleotides are TGTGCCAGCAGTGACCTCTCGGACAGGGCACACGAGCAGTACTTC. It codes for CASSDLSDRAHEQYF.

This clonotype was recorded many times. The chain couples TRBV4-1 to TRBJ2-7, with 11 bases lining up with TRBD2. The CDR3 is 16 residues long. The V and J ends lost 0 bases and 3 bases, in that order; junction bases with no gene match: 4. Germline V gene lookup returns CDR1 MGHRA and CDR2 YSYEKL. This CDR3 is CASSQEETSGVYEQYF. CDR3 nucleotide sequence: TGCGCCAGCAGCCAAGAAGAGACTAGCGGGGTCTACGAGCAGTACTTC.

This clonotype was seen a few times. V gene TRBV7-9 combines with J gene TRBJ2-7, with D perhaps TRBD2 (5 bases). Germline-derived CDR1 and CDR2 are SEHNR and FQNEAQ (reference sequence). V was trimmed by 7 bases and J by 3 bases, leaving 10 bases between them. The CDR3 length is 12 residues. The CDR3 is CASTNRGYEQYF. For the CDR3, the DNA is TGTGCCAGCACAAACCGGGGCTACGAGCAGTACTTC. The variable domain in full, with the rest retrieved from reference TRBV7-9 and TRBJ2-7, is DTGVSQNPRHKITKRGQNVTFRCDPISEHNRLYWYRQTLGQGPEFLTYFQNEAQLEKSRLLSDRFSAERPKGSFSTLEIQRTEQGDSAMYLCASTNRGYEQYFGPGTRLTVT.